Listed here are 23 T cell receptor beta chains from one sample, sequenced in a study of response to subunit inactivated influenza vaccine. One entry per CDR3 protein results from TCRdb running MiXCR on the RT-PCR reads. The table records fewer than 700,000 distinct CDR3 sequences, 10% to 15% of them present only once. Sequencing was performed on PBMCs from blood, taken more than 35 days after vaccination. All receptors derive from a man aged 45 to 65 who received an inactivated influenza vaccine.

This clonotype has more than one count but fewer than ten. The chain couples TRBV5-1 to TRBJ2-5; the match to TRBD1 covers 8 bases. With 4 bases clipped from V and 5 bases from J, the junction kept 7 bases outside the gene matches. Germline V gives CDR1 SGHRS, CDR2 YFSETQ. This CDR3 has 14 amino acids. The CDR3 here is CASSASTGGETQYF. The DNA of the CDR3 is TGCGCCAGCAGCGCGTCTACAGGGGGGGAGACCCAGTACTTC.

This clonotype was counted a few times. The V and J genes are TRBV7-9 and TRBJ2-3; TRBD1 is a possible D gene (6 bases). The V end was cut by 5 bases, the J end by 4 bases, with 13 bases between. The CDR3 covers 14 residues. Germline V gene sequence: CDR1 SEHNR, CDR2 FQNEAQ (reference sequence). The CDR3 bases are TGTGCCAGCAGCCGCGGACAGACAGCAGATACGCAGTATTTT. It translates to CASSRGQTADTQYF.

The chain combines TRBV10-3 with TRBJ2-2; perhaps TRBD2 as D (6 bases). Germline loops: CDR1 ENHRY, CDR2 SYGVKD. Trimming removed 7 bases from V and 0 bases from J, with 12 bases in between. This CDR3 region has 15 residues. The CDR3: CAITGGAANTGELFF. The CDR3 DNA follows: TGTGCCATCACAGGCGGGGCCGCGAACACCGGGGAGCTGTTTTTT.

This clonotype was observed a few times. The chain employs TRBV5-5 and TRBJ2-2; 9 positions agree with TRBD2. The V segment lost 1 base and the J segment 7 bases; nucleotides outside the gene matches: 8. Germline values: CDR1 SGHKS, CDR2 YYEKEE (reference sequence). This CDR3 is built from 16 residues. The CDR3 nucleotides read TGTGCCAGCAGCTTGAGCGGCGGGAGGGCCGGCGGGGAGCTGTTTTTT. It translates to CASSLSGGRAGGELFF.

V usage is TRBV5-1 and J usage is TRBJ1-2; unclear D gene. CDR1 and CDR2 from the germline V gene are SGHRS and YFSETQ. V gave up 1 base and J gave up 4 bases, with 14 bases separating them. The CDR3 length is 15 residues. As DNA, the CDR3 is TGCGCCAGCAGCTTGAGTGCGGAGGTTGGCTATGGCTACACCTTC. Translated: CASSLSAEVGYGYTF.

This clonotype was seen a handful of times. This chain joins TRBV11-1 and TRBJ2-5; D not certain. V lost 7 bases to trimming and J lost 4 bases, with 10 bases between them. This CDR3 has 12 amino acids. The germline gives CDR1 SGHAT, CDR2 FQDESV (reference sequence). The CDR3 protein is CASTNNRETQYF. In DNA form, the CDR3 reads TGTGCCAGCACCAATAATCGAGAGACCCAGTACTTC.

A word on this clonotype: The junction does not match germline at one end; this may be a read error. The chain uses TRBV9 and TRBJ2-5; 10 bases fit TRBD1. The V gene's germline CDR1 is SGDLS and CDR2 YYNGEE. The CDR3 covers 17 residues. The CDR3 DNA is TGTGCCAGCAGCTCTCCGCCCGGGACAGGGGTCCAAAAGACCCAGTACTTC. It specifies CASSSPPGTGVQKTQYF.

This rearrangement joins TRBV28 to TRBJ1-1; D possibly corresponds to TRBD1 (5 bases). The V gene's germline CDR1 is MDHEN and CDR2 SYDVKM. The length of the CDR3 is 13 residues. Deletions cut 2 bases from V and 6 bases from J, with 10 bases between. The CDR3 coding sequence is TGTGCCAGCAGTTTAGTGGGGACGGCTGAAGCTTTCTTT. Its protein product is CASSLVGTAEAFF.

The sample holds a few counts of this clonotype. This chain connects TRBV7-2 to TRBJ1-2; the match to TRBD1 covers 8 bases. Trimming cost V 5 bases and J 7 bases; bases outside gene matches: 9. This CDR3 has 14 residues. CDR1 and CDR2 from the germline V gene are SGHTA and FQGNSA. The CDR3 DNA follows: TGTGCCAGCAGCAACGACAGGGGACGGGGTGGCTACACCTTC. This encodes CASSNDRGRGGYTF. The full variable domain, completed using reference TRBV7-2 and TRBJ1-2, is GAGVSQSPSNKVTEKGKDVELRCDPISGHTALYWYRQSLGQGLEFLIYFQGNSAPDKSGLPSDRFSAERTGGSVSTLTIQRTQQEDSAVYLCASSNDRGRGGYTFGSGTRLTVV.

This clonotype showed up just a few times. The chain employs TRBV20-1 and TRBJ2-5; 9 nucleotides agree with TRBD1. The CDR3 runs to 14 residues. Germline CDR1 reads DFQATT; CDR2 reads SNEGSKA (reference sequence). V lost 6 bases to trimming and J lost 1 base; unmatched junction nucleotides: 6. The CDR3 here is CSAGRTGVQETQYF. The DNA of the CDR3 is TGCAGTGCCGGGAGGACAGGGGTCCAAGAGACCCAGTACTTC.

In this sample, this clonotype turned up many times. This rearrangement joins TRBV12-3 or TRBV12-4 to TRBJ2-1, with TRBD2 matching 7 bases. V shed 7 bases and J 6 bases; nucleotides not matched to a gene: 6. The CDR3 covers 13 residues. Here the CDR3 DNA reads TGTGCCAGCACCCCTGGGGGGGGCAATGAGCAGTTCTTC. It codes for CASTPGGGNEQFF.

This clonotype was counted only a few times. The genes are TRBV5-6 and TRBJ2-7; 9 bases are shared with TRBD2. The CDR3 loop spans 15 amino acids. Germline-derived CDR1 and CDR2 are SGHDT and YYEEEE. The J segment lost 6 bases and the V segment lost 2 bases, leaving 9 bases of the junction unmatched. The CDR3, as DNA: TGTGCCAGCAGCTTTCTTAGCGGGAGTCGCGGCGAGCAGTACTTC. It encodes CASSFLSGSRGEQYF. Variable domain in full (rest from reference TRBV5-6 and TRBJ2-7): DAGVTQSPTHLIKTRGQQVTLRCSPKSGHDTVSWYQQALGQGPQFIFQYYEEEERQRGNFPDRFSGHQFPNYSSELNVNALLLGDSALYLCASSFLSGSRGEQYFGPGTRLTVT.

The genes are TRBV24-1 and TRBJ2-3, with 11 bases fitting TRBD2. The junction had 3 bases not matched to a gene; V was cut back by 6 bases and J by 5 bases. The CDR3 runs to 14 residues. From germline, CDR1 is KGHDR and CDR2 SFDVKD. CDR3 amino acids: CATSTSGSLDTQYF. CDR3 nucleotides: TGTGCCACCAGTACTAGCGGGAGTTTAGATACGCAGTATTTT.

The V gene is TRBV7-6, the J gene TRBJ2-2, with 10 bases that match TRBD1. This CDR3 comprises 16 residues. CDR1 and CDR2 (germline): SGHVS, FNYEAQ. After removal of 4 bases from V and 6 bases from J, the junction contained 8 bases not matched to a gene. CDR3 in DNA: TGTGCCAGCAGCTCGTATCGGACAGGGGGTGCCGGGGAGCTGTTTTTT. It encodes CASSSYRTGGAGELFF.

This clonotype has at least ten counts. V usage is TRBV7-8 and J usage is TRBJ2-7, with D unresolved. The V end was cut by 5 bases, the J end by 3 bases, with 11 bases between. The germline V gene encodes CDR1 SGHVS and CDR2 FQNEAQ. This CDR3 has 13 residues. The CDR3 DNA sequence: TGTGCCAGCAGCCCCCGACATCTCTACGAGCAGTACTTC. Its protein is CASSPRHLYEQYF.

The chain combines TRBV7-9 with TRBJ2-7, with unresolved D. Germline V gene sequence: CDR1 SEHNR, CDR2 FQNEAQ (reference sequence). There are 14 residues in the CDR3. V was clipped by 0 bases and J by 3 bases, with 9 bases between them. The CDR3 here is CASSLANTYYEQYF. CDR3 nucleotide sequence: TGTGCCAGCAGCTTAGCGAACACTTACTACGAGCAGTACTTC.

This clonotype was picked up a small number of times. This sequence joins TRBV20-1 and TRBJ2-1; no clear D. V dropped 0 bases and J dropped 3 bases, with 15 bases sitting between them. Germline V gene data show CDR1 as DFQATT and CDR2 as SNEGSKA (reference sequence). The CDR3 covers 16 residues. The CDR3 spells CSARDRPLSIYNEQFF. The CDR3 nucleotides are TGCAGTGCTAGAGATCGCCCGCTCTCGATCTACAATGAGCAGTTCTTC.

This clonotype appeared once. This chain connects TRBV15 to TRBJ2-7; tentative D call: TRBD2 (5 bases). The germline V gene encodes CDR1 LNHNV and CDR2 YYDKDF (reference sequence). The CDR3 is 13 amino acids. Trimming removed 0 bases at V and 10 bases at J, with 13 bases between. CDR3 in DNA: TGTGCCACCAGCAGAGATGGGTCCGGGGAACAGTACTTC. The encoded protein is CATSRDGSGEQYF.

The V call is TRBV7-9, the J call TRBJ1-4; 10 nucleotides match TRBD1. The trim removed 5 bases at V and 7 bases at J, leaving 4 bases unmatched. From germline, CDR1 is SEHNR and CDR2 FQNEAQ (reference sequence). This CDR3 is 14 amino acids long. CDR3 in amino acids: CASSMGQGSEKLFF. Here the CDR3 DNA reads TGTGCCAGCAGCATGGGACAGGGGAGTGAAAAACTGTTTTTT. Complete variable domain (other parts from reference TRBV7-9 and TRBJ1-4): DTGVSQNPRHKITKRGQNVTFRCDPISEHNRLYWYRQTLGQGPEFLTYFQNEAQLEKSRLLSDRFSAERPKGSFSTLEIQRTEQGDSAMYLCASSMGQGSEKLFFGSGTQLSVL.

This chain uses TRBV20-1 with TRBJ2-3, with D perhaps matching TRBD1 (5 bases). The length of the CDR3 is 14 residues. The V end lost 6 bases, the J end lost 0 bases, and 13 bases lay between the germline ends. Germline V CDR1 and CDR2: DFQATT, SNEGSKA (reference sequence). The DNA for the CDR3 is TGCAGTGCAAACGACAGAATAAGCACAGATACGCAGTATTTT. The encoded protein is CSANDRISTDTQYF.

The rearrangement uses TRBV12-3 or TRBV12-4 and TRBJ2-2; D not resolved. Deletions cut 5 bases from V and 8 bases from J, with 15 bases between. There are 14 residues in the CDR3. This chain's CDR3 is CASSAGGVPGELFF. In nucleotides, the CDR3 is TGTGCCAGCAGTGCAGGTGGGGTTCCAGGGGAGCTGTTTTTT.

V is TRBV12-3 or TRBV12-4 and J is TRBJ2-1; D gene unclear. This CDR3 has 14 residues. Trimming removed 2 bases from V and 5 bases from J, with 10 bases in between. CDR3 DNA: TGTGCCAGCAGTTTATCGGCAGCAAACAATGAGCAGTTCTTC. Its translation is CASSLSAANNEQFF.

V and J are TRBV10-3 and TRBJ1-2, with a weak D call TRBD1 (5 bases). V gave up 7 bases and J gave up 0 bases, with 9 bases separating them. Per germline, CDR1 ENHRY and CDR2 SYGVKD. This CDR3 spans 13 amino acids. CDR3 sequence: CAIKDIANYGYTF. CDR3 bases: TGTGCCATCAAGGACATTGCTAACTATGGCTACACCTTC.